The 27 T cell receptor beta chains given below trace back to one sample, sequenced in a study of cytomegalovirus exposure and HLA in healthy donors. With 60 Vbeta and 13 Jbeta primers, the PCR was carried out. TCRdb's copy holds only in-frame clones and misses some; the assay was immunoSEQ multiplex PCR. Among some 110,000 clones, over 80% were seen once, and the ten largest hold approximately 7.2%. The sample consisted of PBMCs. The receptors were gathered from a man aged 25 to 40 in good health and CMV-seropositive.

The chain links TRBV11-2 to TRBJ1-3, with TRBD1 matching 8 bases. This CDR3 spans 16 amino acids. V was clipped by 1 base and J by 2 bases; unmatched bases: 4. Germline lookup yields CDR1 SGHAT and CDR2 FQNNGV. CDR3 loop: CASSLGQGLPGNTIYF. The CDR3 nucleotides are TGTGCCAGCAGCTTAGGACAGGGGTTACCTGGAAACACCATATATTTT.

V usage is TRBV7-9 and J usage is TRBJ2-2; a weak D match, TRBD1 (5 bases). Germline CDR1 and CDR2: SEHNR and FQNEAQ (reference sequence). CDR3 length: 16 amino acids. V shed 1 base and J shed 2 bases, with 11 bases lying between them. In DNA form, the CDR3 reads TGTGCCAGCAGCTTAGAGTTGACAGCTAACACCGGGGAGCTGTTTTTT. The encoded protein is CASSLELTANTGELFF.

J is TRBJ1-2 and V is TRBV5-1, with a weak D call TRBD1 (5 bases). Germline CDR1 is SGHRS and CDR2 is YFSETQ. This CDR3 comprises 15 residues. Trimming shortened V by 3 bases and J by 3 bases, and 15 bases separated the two germline ends. The CDR3 loop is CASSWGMTEDYGYTF. The CDR3 DNA reads TGCGCCAGCAGCTGGGGAATGACAGAAGACTATGGCTACACCTTC.

In its sample, this clone was seen a few times. V and J are TRBV30 and TRBJ2-3, with 7 nucleotides matching TRBD1. The ends lost 4 bases at V and 2 bases at J; junction bases unmatched: 9. This CDR3 is 15 amino acids long. Germline V gives CDR1 GTSNPN, CDR2 SVGIG (reference sequence). The chain's CDR3 is CAWTRQGQPTDTQYF. The CDR3 DNA is TGTGCCTGGACCCGCCAGGGACAGCCCACAGATACGCAGTATTTT.

The chain couples TRBV5-1 to TRBJ1-3; D uncertain. V shed 0 bases and J shed 0 bases, with 10 bases lying between them. The CDR3 length is 16 residues. Germline CDR1 reads SGHRS; CDR2 reads YFSETQ. The CDR3: CASSLGGRASGNTIYF. The CDR3 DNA sequence: TGCGCCAGCAGCTTGGGAGGGAGAGCCTCTGGAAACACCATATATTTT.

The gene calls are TRBV5-4 and TRBJ2-5, with D perhaps matching TRBD1 (6 bases). The CDR3 runs to 15 residues. Germline loops: CDR1 SGHNT, CDR2 YYREEE (reference sequence). V was pared by 0 bases and J by 0 bases, with 9 bases between. CDR3 DNA: TGTGCCAGCAGCTTGGTTGGACAGCACCAAGAGACCCAGTACTTC. Its translation is CASSLVGQHQETQYF.

About this clone: The same CDR3 also results from other DNA sequences found in this sample. The V gene is TRBV5-4, the J gene TRBJ1-1, with 7 nucleotides matching TRBD1. With V trimmed by 0 bases and J by 5 bases, 4 bases remained unmatched. This CDR3 has 14 residues. Germline loops: CDR1 SGHNT, CDR2 YYREEE (reference sequence). The CDR3 coding sequence is TGTGCCAGCAGCTTGGAAGCAGGGGGGACTGAAGCTTTCTTT. Its translation is CASSLEAGGTEAFF.

V usage is TRBV5-6 and J usage is TRBJ2-5; D possibly corresponds to TRBD1 (6 bases). With 4 bases removed from V and 4 bases from J, the gap between germline ends came to 17 bases. The CDR3 has 15 amino acids. CDR1 and CDR2 from the germline V gene are SGHDT and YYEEEE. The CDR3 coding sequence is TGTGCCAGCAGCCGAACAGGGATAGGGCCAGAGACCCAGTACTTC. The encoded protein is CASSRTGIGPETQYF.

This clone came up a few times. The gene calls are TRBV7-5 and TRBJ1-5; the tabulated D call, TRBD1, remains unverified against the DNA. TRBV7-5 is termed a pseudogene. The CDR3 runs 16 residues. The DNA of the CDR3 is TGTGCCAGAAGCTACCAAGGTGTGCAGGGTTGGCAGCCCCAGCATTTT. It encodes CARSYQGVQGWQPQHF.

The V gene is TRBV6-5, the J gene TRBJ1-1, with a weak D call TRBD1 (6 bases). The CDR3 consists of 14 residues. Trimming took off 6 bases at V and 1 base at J, with 12 bases between the two ends. CDR1 and CDR2 from the germline V gene are MNHEY and SVGAGI. The CDR3 DNA follows: TGTGCCAGCAGCCCACAGGGTTCGAACACTGAAGCTTTCTTT. It codes for CASSPQGSNTEAFF.

The chain has TRBV18 and TRBJ2-7; D unclear. The V and J ends lost 3 bases and 0 bases respectively, with 3 bases between them. CDR1 is KGHSH and CDR2 is LQKENI in the germline V gene. The CDR3 covers 12 residues. In DNA form, the CDR3 reads TGTGCCAGCTCACCCGGCTCCTACGAGCAGTACTTC. Amino acid sequence: CASSPGSYEQYF.

Concerning this clone itself: The junction differs from germline at one of its ends, possibly a read error. The chain recombines TRBV7-7 with TRBJ2-1, with 14 bases identical to TRBD2. From germline, CDR1 is SSHAT and CDR2 FNYEAQ (reference sequence). This CDR3 has 16 amino acids. The CDR3 reads CASSLRLAGGPHEQFF. DNA for the CDR3: TGTGCTAGCAGCTTAAGACTAGCGGGGGGGCCTCATGAGCAGTTCTTC.

The chain couples TRBV6-1 to TRBJ1-4; D might be TRBD1 (6 bases). The CDR3 is made up of 14 amino acids. Trimming took 4 bases from V and 4 from J, leaving 10 bases between them. Germline V lookup: CDR1 MNHNS, CDR2 SASEGT. The CDR3 sequence is CASSADSHNEKLFF. The CDR3 DNA follows: TGTGCCAGCAGTGCGGACAGTCATAATGAAAAACTGTTTTTT.

This chain uses TRBV4-1 with TRBJ1-2; weak D call: TRBD1 (5 bases). Germline V lookup: CDR1 MGHRA, CDR2 YSYEKL. This CDR3 spans 14 amino acids. Trimming stripped 2 bases from V and 6 bases from J, with 13 bases between. CDR3 sequence reads: CASSQLGQGNGYTF. Here the CDR3 DNA reads TGCGCCAGCAGCCAATTGGGGCAGGGCAATGGCTACACCTTC.

The chain is built from TRBV2 and TRBJ1-2; 8 bases agree with TRBD1. The V gene end was trimmed by 6 bases and the J gene end by 8 bases; junction bases not matched to a gene: 8. Germline V gene data show CDR1 as SNHLY and CDR2 as FYNNEI. The length of the CDR3 is 13 residues. The DNA of the CDR3 is TGTGCCAGCAGACTGGGACAGGCTCTCGGCTACACCTTC. Translating gives CASRLGQALGYTF.

The chain employs TRBV29-1 and TRBJ2-3, with 8 bases that match TRBD1. Germline V gene sequence: CDR1 SQVTM, CDR2 ANQGSEA. J gave up 2 bases and V 7 bases, and 8 bases lay outside the gene matches. The CDR3 sequence is 14 residues long. The CDR3 DNA follows: TGCAGCGCCCGACAGGGGCCCAACACAGATACGCAGTATTTT. Translation: CSARQGPNTDTQYF.

V is TRBV10-3 and J is TRBJ1-2, with 7 nucleotides matching TRBD1. CDR1 is ENHRY and CDR2 is SYGVKD in the germline V gene. V shed 3 bases, J shed 1 base, and the junction held 8 bases outside the gene matches. The CDR3 loop spans 16 amino acids. CDR3 coding DNA: TGTGCCATCAGTGAAAGAACAGGGGTGGTTAACTATGGCTACACCTTC. It specifies CAISERTGVVNYGYTF.

In this sample, this clone turned up a few times. The V call is TRBV7-6, the J call TRBJ1-4, with 11 bases aligning to TRBD1. Germline loops: CDR1 SGHVS, CDR2 FNYEAQ. The CDR3 is made up of 16 amino acids. The V segment lost 0 bases and the J segment 8 bases; nucleotides outside the gene matches: 5. The CDR3 spells CASSLAGQGAGEKLFF. CDR3 nucleotide sequence: TGTGCCAGCAGCTTAGCTGGACAGGGGGCAGGGGAAAAACTGTTTTTT.

The V call is TRBV30, the J call TRBJ1-3; 8 positions agree with TRBD1. Germline CDR1 and CDR2: GTSNPN and SVGIG (reference sequence). This CDR3 region has 14 residues. Losses at the gene ends were 0 bases for V and 4 bases for J; bases not matched to a gene: 2. This chain's CDR3 is CAWSVQGVGNTIYF. The CDR3 DNA reads TGTGCCTGGAGTGTACAGGGGGTCGGAAACACCATATATTTT.

The chain recombines TRBV7-2 with TRBJ2-1; D uncertain. CDR1 is SGHTA, CDR2 FQGNSA, per germline. The CDR3 covers 13 residues. With 3 bases removed from V and 5 bases from J, the gap between germline ends came to 8 bases. The CDR3 protein is CASSFAKDNEQFF. CDR3 DNA sequence: TGTGCCAGCAGCTTCGCTAAAGACAATGAGCAGTTCTTC.

The chain employs TRBV6-1 and TRBJ2-3; 10 bases are shared with TRBD1. V lost 5 bases and J lost 3; bases outside the gene matches: 5. This CDR3 is built from 15 residues. Germline CDR1 is MNHNS and CDR2 is SASEGT. The CDR3 DNA is TGTGCCAGCAGTATCCGGGACAGGGGTACAGATACGCAGTATTTT. Translating it yields CASSIRDRGTDTQYF.

The V call is TRBV5-1, the J call TRBJ1-1, with D unresolved. The V gene lost 4 bases and the J gene lost 6 bases, with 7 bases spanning the gap. CDR3 length: 11 amino acids. The germline CDR1 and CDR2 sequences are SGHRS and YFSETQ. DNA of the CDR3: TGCGCCAGCAGCCTTGGCTCTGAAGCTTTCTTT. Its protein is CASSLGSEAFF.

This clone was counted once. The chain couples TRBV28 to TRBJ2-2; TRBD1 aligns across 11 bases. Losses at the gene ends were 4 bases for V and 7 bases for J; bases not matched to a gene: 11. The germline gives CDR1 MDHEN, CDR2 SYDVKM. The CDR3 runs 17 residues. The CDR3 coding sequence is TGTGCCAGCAGTTCACATGGACAGGGGGCAGGGAGCGGGGAGCTGTTTTTT. This gives the protein CASSSHGQGAGSGELFF.

The chain carries TRBV7-8 and TRBJ1-1; 7 nucleotides align to TRBD1. Germline values: CDR1 SGHVS, CDR2 FQNEAQ. The CDR3 is 14 residues long. With V trimmed by 6 bases and J by 3 bases, 7 bases remained unmatched. The CDR3 nucleotides are TGTGCCAGCAGGCCTCCGGGACAGCACACTGAAGCTTTCTTT. This codes for CASRPPGQHTEAFF.

On this clone: A read error may explain this, as a much larger clone is one base away. The chain recombines TRBV30 with TRBJ1-1; 8 bases map to TRBD1. The CDR3 loop spans 14 amino acids. The ends lost 7 bases at V and 9 bases at J; junction bases unmatched: 16. The germline V gene encodes CDR1 GTSNPN and CDR2 SVGIG (reference sequence). CDR3 residues: CAYTPMDRESQAFF. The DNA for the CDR3 is TGTGCCTACACACCTATGGACAGGGAATCTCAAGCTTTCTTT.

The chain joins TRBV28 to TRBJ2-5, with 7 bases aligning to TRBD1. Germline CDR1 reads MDHEN; CDR2 reads SYDVKM. With 4 bases clipped from V and 5 bases from J, the junction kept 7 bases outside the gene matches. This CDR3 comprises 14 residues. CDR3 in amino acids: CASSSPDRVETQYF. In DNA, the CDR3 is TGTGCCAGCAGTTCCCCCGACAGGGTGGAGACCCAGTACTTC.

The chain joins TRBV5-6 to TRBJ1-2, with TRBD1 matching over 11 bases. The CDR3 length is 15 residues. Germline V gene lookup returns CDR1 SGHDT and CDR2 YYEEEE. V dropped 3 bases and J dropped 5; count of bases not matched to a gene: 6. This CDR3 reads CASSSPGQGVYGYTF. CDR3 nucleotide sequence: TGTGCCAGCAGCTCTCCGGGACAGGGGGTTTATGGCTACACCTTC.